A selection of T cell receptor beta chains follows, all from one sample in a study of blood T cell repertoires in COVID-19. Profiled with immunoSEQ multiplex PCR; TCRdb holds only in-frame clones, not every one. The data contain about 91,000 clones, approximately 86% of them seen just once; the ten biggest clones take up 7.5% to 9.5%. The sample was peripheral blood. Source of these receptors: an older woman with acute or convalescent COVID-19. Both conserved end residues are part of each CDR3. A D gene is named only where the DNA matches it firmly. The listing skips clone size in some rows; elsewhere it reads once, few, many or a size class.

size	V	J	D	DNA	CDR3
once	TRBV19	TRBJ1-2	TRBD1	TGTGCCAGTAGTTATGGACAGGGGATTGGCTACACCTTC	CASSYGQGIGYTF
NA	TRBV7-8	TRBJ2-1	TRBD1	TGTGCCAGCAGCTTAGCGGGACAGACCTACAATGAGCAGTTCTTC	CASSLAGQTYNEQFF
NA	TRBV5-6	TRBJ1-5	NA	TGTGCCAGCAGCTTCCAAGGGGATAGGAGTGGCAATCAGCCCCAGCATTTT	CASSFQGDRSGNQPQHF
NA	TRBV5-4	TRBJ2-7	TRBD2	TGTGCCAGCAGCCAGGGACTAGCGGGAGCCGAGCAGTACTTC	CASSQGLAGAEQYF
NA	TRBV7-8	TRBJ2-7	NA	TGTGCCAGCATGAAGTCTGACTACTACGAGCAGTACTTC	CASMKSDYYEQYF
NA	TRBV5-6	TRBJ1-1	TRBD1	TGTGCCAGCAGCCTATCTCCCAGGGGGGCGGACACTGAAGCTTTCTTT	CASSLSPRGADTEAFF
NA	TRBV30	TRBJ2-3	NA	TGTGCCTGGGACGCCCGGAGACAGAATCCAGATACGCAGTATTTT	CAWDARRQNPDTQYF
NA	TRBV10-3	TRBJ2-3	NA	TGTGCCATCGGCGGGACAGCTAGCACAGATACGCAGTATTTT	CAIGGTASTDTQYF
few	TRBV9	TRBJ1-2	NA	TGTGCCAGCAGCGTAGTTGACAGTTTTTCCTATGGCTACACCTTC	CASSVVDSFSYGYTF
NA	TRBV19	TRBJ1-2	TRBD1	TGTGCCAGTAGTATACCCCGGACAGGGGGCTTCTATGGCTACACCTTC	CASSIPRTGGFYGYTF
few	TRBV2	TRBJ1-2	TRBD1	TGTGCCAGCAGGGAAGGACAGGGGAGGGGGTATGGCTACACCTTC	CASREGQGRGYGYTF
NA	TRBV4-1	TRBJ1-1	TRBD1	TGCGCCAGCAGCCATGGACAGGGGGGGAACACTGAAGCTTTCTTT	CASSHGQGGNTEAFF
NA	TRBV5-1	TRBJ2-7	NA	TGCGCCAGCAGCTTGGACCTCTTCTTTGGGGGGACGAGCTCCTACGAGCAGTACTTC	CASSLDLFFGGTSSYEQYF
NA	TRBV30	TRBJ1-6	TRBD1	TGTGCCTGGAGAGGCAGGGGGAAGAATTCACCCCTCCACTTT	CAWRGRGKNSPLHF
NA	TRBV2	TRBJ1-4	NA	TGTGCCAGCACCTTTGACCGGGACACCTTCGTTAATGAAAAACTGTTTTTT	CASTFDRDTFVNEKLFF
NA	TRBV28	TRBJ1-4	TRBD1	TGTGCCAGCAGTATACACAGGGGGCGTGAGGAAAAACTGTTTTTT	CASSIHRGREEKLFF
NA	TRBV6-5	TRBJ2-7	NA	TGTGCCACCAAGTGGGGGGGCGGCGACGAGCAGTACTTC	CATKWGGGDEQYF
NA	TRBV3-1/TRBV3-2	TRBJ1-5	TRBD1	TGTGCCAGCAGCCCCGGGACAGGCGTACGTCAGCCCCAGCATTTT	CASSPGTGVRQPQHF
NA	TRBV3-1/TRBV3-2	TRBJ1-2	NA	TGTGCCAGCAGCCAAGATCATCAGGGTCGAGGCTACACCTTC	CASSQDHQGRGYTF
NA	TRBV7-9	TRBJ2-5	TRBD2	TGTGCCAGCAGCTTTGGACCGCGGGGGAAAGAGACCCAGTACTTC	CASSFGPRGKETQYF
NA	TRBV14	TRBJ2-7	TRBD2	TGTGCCAGCAGCCCCGGGACTAGCGACTACGAGCAGTACTTC	CASSPGTSDYEQYF
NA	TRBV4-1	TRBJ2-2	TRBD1	TGCGCCAGCAGTCGGGACAGGGGGACCGGGGAGCTGTTTTTT	CASSRDRGTGELFF
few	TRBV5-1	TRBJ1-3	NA	TGCGCCAGCAGCCCTGGGACACGGGGAAACACCATATATTTT	CASSPGTRGNTIYF
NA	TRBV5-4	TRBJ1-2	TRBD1	TGTGCCAGCAGCCTTGGGACAGGCCCGATAAATGGCTACACCTTC	CASSLGTGPINGYTF
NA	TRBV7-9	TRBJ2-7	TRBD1	TGTGCCAGCAGTTTTTTAGGGACAGGAGCCTACGAGCAGTACTTC	CASSFLGTGAYEQYF
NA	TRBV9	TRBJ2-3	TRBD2	TGTGCCAGCAGCCTAACTAGCGGAAGCACAGATACGCAGTATTTT	CASSLTSGSTDTQYF
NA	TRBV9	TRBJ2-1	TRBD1	TGTGCCAGCAGCGTAGGTCAGGGGGCTTTTAATGAGCAGTTCTTC	CASSVGQGAFNEQFF
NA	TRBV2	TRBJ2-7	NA	TGTGCCAGCAGCAGGCTGGCCTACGAGCAGTACTTC	CASSRLAYEQYF
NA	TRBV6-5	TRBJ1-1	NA	TGTGCCAGCAGTTACTCGGTAGGGGTGACTGAAGCTTTCTTT	CASSYSVGVTEAFF
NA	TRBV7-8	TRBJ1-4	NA	TGTGCCAGCAGCTTGGGAGCACACGAAAAACTGTTTTTT	CASSLGAHEKLFF
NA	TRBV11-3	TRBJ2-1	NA	TGTGCCAGCAGCTTGGGACAAGCGAACGATGAGCAGTTCTTC	CASSLGQANDEQFF
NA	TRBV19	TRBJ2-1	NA	TGTGCCAGTAGCCAGGGAAATCCCTACAATGAGCAGTTCTTC	CASSQGNPYNEQFF
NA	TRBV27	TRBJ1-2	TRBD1	TGTGCCAGCAGACAGACAGGGTCGCTAGGCTACACCTTC	CASRQTGSLGYTF
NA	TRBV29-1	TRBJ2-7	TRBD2	TGCAGCGTTGTTGCGGAGGGACTACCGTCCTACGAGCAGTACTTC	CSVVAEGLPSYEQYF
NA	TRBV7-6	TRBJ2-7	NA	TGTGCCAGCAGCTCCAACGAGGAATACTACGAGCAGTACTTC	CASSSNEEYYEQYF
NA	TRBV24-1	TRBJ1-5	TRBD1	TGTGCCACCAGTGACAGGACAGGGGATCAGCCCCAGCATTTT	CATSDRTGDQPQHF
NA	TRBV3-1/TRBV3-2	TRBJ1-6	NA	TGTGCCAGCAGCCTTGGTTTAAGGGGATCACCCCTCCACTTT	CASSLGLRGSPLHF
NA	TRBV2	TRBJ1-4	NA	TGTGCCAGCAGGTCAGGGTTTGCGACTAATGAAAAACTGTTTTTT	CASRSGFATNEKLFF
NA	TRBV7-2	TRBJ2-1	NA	TGTGCCAGCAGCTTAGAATCGAGATACAATGAGCAGTTCTTC	CASSLESRYNEQFF
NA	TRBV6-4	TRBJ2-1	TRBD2	TGTGCCAGCAGCGAAAGCGGGACCTCCTACAATGAGCAGTTCTTC	CASSESGTSYNEQFF
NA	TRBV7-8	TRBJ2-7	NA	TGTGCCAGCAGCTGGCTTGGCGGGATGTGGGACGAGCAGTACTTC	CASSWLGGMWDEQYF
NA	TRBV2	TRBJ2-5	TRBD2	TGTGCCAGCAGTGTACCCAGCGGGGGGTGGGACCAAGAGACCCAGTACTTC	CASSVPSGGWDQETQYF
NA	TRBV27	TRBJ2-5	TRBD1	TGTGCCAGCAGTTCTAGTCCCTACAGGGGGGAGAAGACCCAGTACTTC	CASSSSPYRGEKTQYF
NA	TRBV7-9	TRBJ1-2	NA	TGTGCCAGCAGCCCCCGGCAGGGTTATGGCTACACCTTC	CASSPRQGYGYTF
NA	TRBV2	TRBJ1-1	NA	TGTGCCAGCAGTGCGGGGGAGGGCACTGAAGCTTTCTTT	CASSAGEGTEAFF
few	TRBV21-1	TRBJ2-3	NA	TGTGCCCACAACCGGGACAGGGGTTCCGATACGCAGTATTTT	CAHNRDRGSDTQYF
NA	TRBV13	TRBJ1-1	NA	TGTGCCAGCAGCTTAGGACAGATGAACACTGAAGCTTTCTTT	CASSLGQMNTEAFF
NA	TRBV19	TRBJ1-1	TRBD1	TGTGCCAGTACTTTGGACAGGCATTGGGCTGAAGCTTTCTTT	CASTLDRHWAEAFF
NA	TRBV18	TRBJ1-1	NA	TGTGCCAGCTCACACATACAGGGCCCAGGAAACACTGAAGCTTTCTTT	CASSHIQGPGNTEAFF
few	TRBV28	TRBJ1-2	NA	TGTGCCAGCAGGGTACTACAGGGCGTCTATGGCTACACCTTC	CASRVLQGVYGYTF
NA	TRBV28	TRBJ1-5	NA	TGTGCCAGCAGTTCGGTCTCCCGGGTTGGGAATCAGCCCCAGCATTTT	CASSSVSRVGNQPQHF
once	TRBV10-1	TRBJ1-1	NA	TGCGCCAGCAGTGCGGGACAGAACACTGAAGCTTTCTTT	CASSAGQNTEAFF
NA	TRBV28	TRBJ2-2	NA	TGTGCCATACGCGGTAGCGGGGAGCTGTTTTTT	CAIRGSGELFF
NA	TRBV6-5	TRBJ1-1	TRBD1	TGTGCCAGCAGTTTTGGGACAGGAGCGAACACTGAAGCTTTCTTT	CASSFGTGANTEAFF
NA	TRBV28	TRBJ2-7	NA	TGTGCCAGCAGTTTAGCCAGGACCCGGGGGAGCGAGCAGTACTTC	CASSLARTRGSEQYF